This T cell receptor (beta chain) was identified in a study of blood T cell repertoires in COVID-19. Study background: T cells, B-cell-depleted T cells, or PBMCs supplied cDNA or gDNA.

Per the original data handling: Estimation of nucleated cell counts was performed using reference gene primer amplification. Method: immunoSEQ multiplex PCR; TCRdb's copy keeps in-frame clones and lacks some. D and trimming were read from the DNA, whereas the V and J calls and clone size are those reported in that table. In the table there are fewer than 200,000 clones, roughly 80% of which are singletons. The V end was cut by 6 bases, the J end by 7 bases, with 12 bases between. Looked up from germline, CDR1 is MGHDK and CDR2 is SYGVNS. The CDR3 runs to 12 residues. Participants, roughly 18 to 90 years old, spanned fewer than 25 US areas.

V is TRBV25-1 and J is TRBJ1-1; maybe TRBD1 (5 bases). Material for sequencing was PBMCs or T cells enriched from blood (not recorded which). This TCR derives from a woman aged 50 to 60 who had recovered from COVID-19. The CDR3 sequence is CASRFGGGEAFF. In DNA form, the CDR3 reads TGTGCCAGCAGGTTCGGGGGGGGTGAAGCTTTCTTT. The full variable domain, in which reference TRBV25-1 and TRBJ1-1 provide the parts outside the CDR3, is EADIYQTPRYLVIGTGKKITLECSQTMGHDKMYWYQQDPGMELHLIHYSYGVNSTEKGDLSSESTVSRIRTEHFPLTLESARPSHTSQYLCASRFGGGEAFFGQGTRLTVV.